The clone carrying this T cell receptor beta chain has a handful of counts. Its target is unknown. V was trimmed by 4 bases and J by 3 bases, leaving 16 bases between them. The CDR3 sequence is 15 residues long. Per the germline V gene, CDR1 is SGHRS and CDR2 is YFSETQ. The data originate from a study of identical twins. General study findings and limits: Conclusions were drawn cross-sectionally by statistical analysis, without following the same donors. Excess sharing by twins proved weaker in beta out-of-frame sequences.

TCRdb reprocessed the 5' RACE reads via MiXCR and lists one record per CDR3 protein. Of about 720,000 distinct CDR3 sequences in the sample, about 20% were seen once. These data also formed part of another study, on T cells expressing NK-cell markers. That paper adds: The authors derived TCR beta repertoires from sorted CD3+CD56+NKG2C+, CD3+CD56+NKG2C- and CD3+CD56-NKG2C+ T cells. As a fraction of CD8+ T cells, dominant NKG2C+ clonotypes reached about 1.0-7.5% in over 5 donors.

The TCR sequence derives from a woman between 18 and 30 years old in good health. The specimen was PBMCs. The chain joins TRBV5-1 to TRBJ1-1; D unresolved. CDR3 region: CASSPSARIDTEAFF. The CDR3 nucleotides read TGCGCCAGCAGCCCCTCGGCACGGATAGACACTGAAGCTTTCTTT.